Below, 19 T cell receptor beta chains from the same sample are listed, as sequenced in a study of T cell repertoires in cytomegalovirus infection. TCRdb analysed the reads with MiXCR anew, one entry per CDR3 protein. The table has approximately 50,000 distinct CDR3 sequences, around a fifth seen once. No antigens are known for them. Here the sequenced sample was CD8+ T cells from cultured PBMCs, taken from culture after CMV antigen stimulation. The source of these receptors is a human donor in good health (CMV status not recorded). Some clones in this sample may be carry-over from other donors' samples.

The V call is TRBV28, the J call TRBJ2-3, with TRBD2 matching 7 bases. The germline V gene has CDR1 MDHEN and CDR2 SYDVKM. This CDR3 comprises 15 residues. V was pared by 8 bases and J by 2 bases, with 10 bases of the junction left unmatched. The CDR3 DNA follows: TGTGCCAGCGCGGGGGTTGGGGGAGTCACAGATACGCAGTATTTT. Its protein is CASAGVGGVTDTQYF.

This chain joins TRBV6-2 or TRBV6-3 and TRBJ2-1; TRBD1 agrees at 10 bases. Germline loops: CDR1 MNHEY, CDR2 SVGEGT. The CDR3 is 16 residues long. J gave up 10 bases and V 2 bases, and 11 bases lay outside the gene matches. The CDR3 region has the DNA TGTGCCAGCAGTTACGCTAGAGACAGGGGGCCGTGGGAGCAGTTCTTC. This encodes CASSYARDRGPWEQFF.

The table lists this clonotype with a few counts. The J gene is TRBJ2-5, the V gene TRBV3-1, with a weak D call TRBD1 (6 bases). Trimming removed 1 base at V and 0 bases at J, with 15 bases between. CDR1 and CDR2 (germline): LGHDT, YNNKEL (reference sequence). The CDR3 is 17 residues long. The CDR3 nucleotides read TGTGCCAGCAGCCAAGTTTATCAGGGGAGTTACCAAGAGACCCAGTACTTC. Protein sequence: CASSQVYQGSYQETQYF.

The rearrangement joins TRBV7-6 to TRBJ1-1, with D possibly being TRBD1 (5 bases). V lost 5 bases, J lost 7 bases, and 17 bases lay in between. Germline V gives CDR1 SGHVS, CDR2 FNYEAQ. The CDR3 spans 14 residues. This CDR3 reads CASSPPSSRDEAFF. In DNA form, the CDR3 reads TGTGCCAGCAGCCCACCTAGCAGCAGGGATGAAGCTTTCTTT.

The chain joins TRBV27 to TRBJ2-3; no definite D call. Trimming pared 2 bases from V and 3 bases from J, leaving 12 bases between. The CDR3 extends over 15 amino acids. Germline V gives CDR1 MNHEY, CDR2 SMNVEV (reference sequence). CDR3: CASSLGRTETDTQYF. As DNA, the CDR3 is TGTGCCAGCAGTTTAGGGCGGACCGAAACAGATACGCAGTATTTT.

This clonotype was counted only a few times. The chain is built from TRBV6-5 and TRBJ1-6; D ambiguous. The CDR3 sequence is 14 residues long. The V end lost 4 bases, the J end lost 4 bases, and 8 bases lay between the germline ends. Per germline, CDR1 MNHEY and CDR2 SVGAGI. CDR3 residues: CASSSRRYNSPLHF. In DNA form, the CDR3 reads TGTGCCAGCAGTTCTCGGCGGTATAATTCACCCCTCCACTTT.

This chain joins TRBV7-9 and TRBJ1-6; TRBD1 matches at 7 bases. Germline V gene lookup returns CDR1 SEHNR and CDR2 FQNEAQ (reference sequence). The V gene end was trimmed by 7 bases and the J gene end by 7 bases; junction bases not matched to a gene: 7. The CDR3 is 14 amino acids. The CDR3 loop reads CASTETGSNSPLHF. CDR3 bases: TGTGCCAGCACCGAGACAGGGTCCAATTCACCCCTCCACTTT. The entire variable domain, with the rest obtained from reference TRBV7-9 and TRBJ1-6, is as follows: DTGVSQNPRHKITKRGQNVTFRCDPISEHNRLYWYRQTLGQGPEFLTYFQNEAQLEKSRLLSDRFSAERPKGSFSTLEIQRTEQGDSAMYLCASTETGSNSPLHFGNGTRLTVT.

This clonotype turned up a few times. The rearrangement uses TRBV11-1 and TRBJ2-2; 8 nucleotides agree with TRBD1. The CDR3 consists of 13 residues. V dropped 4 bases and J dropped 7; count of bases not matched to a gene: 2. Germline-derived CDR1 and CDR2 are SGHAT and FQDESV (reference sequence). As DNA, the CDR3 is TGTGCCAGCAGCTCGACAGGGGTCGGGGAGCTGTTTTTT. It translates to CASSSTGVGELFF.

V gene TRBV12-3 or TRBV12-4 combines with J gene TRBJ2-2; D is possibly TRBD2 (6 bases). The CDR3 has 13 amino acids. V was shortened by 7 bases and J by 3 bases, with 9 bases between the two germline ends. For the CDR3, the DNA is TGTGCCAGCACCCGCGGGGACACCGGGGAGCTGTTTTTT. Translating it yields CASTRGDTGELFF.

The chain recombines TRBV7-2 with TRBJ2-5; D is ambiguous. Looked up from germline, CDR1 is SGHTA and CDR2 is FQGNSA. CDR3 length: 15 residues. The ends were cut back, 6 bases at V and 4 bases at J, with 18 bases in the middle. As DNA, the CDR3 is TGTGCCAGCAGTCTTAGGGCTCTGGGCGCAGAGACCCAGTACTTC. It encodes CASSLRALGAETQYF.

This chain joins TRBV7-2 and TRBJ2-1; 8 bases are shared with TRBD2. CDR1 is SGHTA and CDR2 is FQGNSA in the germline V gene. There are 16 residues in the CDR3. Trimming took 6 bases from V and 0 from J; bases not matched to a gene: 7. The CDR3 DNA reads TGTGCCAGCAGATCCCTAGCGGGCATCTCCTACAATGAGCAGTTCTTC. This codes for CASRSLAGISYNEQFF.

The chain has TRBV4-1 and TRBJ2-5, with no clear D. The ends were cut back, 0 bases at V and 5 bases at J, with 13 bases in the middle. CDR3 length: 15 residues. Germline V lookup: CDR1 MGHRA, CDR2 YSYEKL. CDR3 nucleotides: TGCGCCAGCAGCCAAGAGGGCAGATCTCAGGAGACCCAGTACTTC. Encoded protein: CASSQEGRSQETQYF.

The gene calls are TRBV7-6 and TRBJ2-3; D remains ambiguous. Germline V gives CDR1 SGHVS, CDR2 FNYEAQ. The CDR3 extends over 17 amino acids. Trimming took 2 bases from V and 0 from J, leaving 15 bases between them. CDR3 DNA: TGTGCCAGCAGCTTAACGGAAGATTCGACTAGCACAGATACGCAGTATTTT. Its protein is CASSLTEDSTSTDTQYF. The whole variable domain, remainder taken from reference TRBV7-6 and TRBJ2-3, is GAGVSQSPRYKVTKRGQDVALRCDPISGHVSLYWYRQALGQGPEFLTYFNYEAQQDKSGLPNDRFSAERPEGSISTLTIQRTEQRDSAMYRCASSLTEDSTSTDTQYFGPGTRLTVL.

CDR3 in DNA: TGTGCCACCAGCAGAGCCGGGACGGGGAATGAGCAGTTCTTC. As protein: CATSRAGTGNEQFF. The J gene is TRBJ2-1, the V gene TRBV15; D is possibly TRBD1 or TRBD2 (5 bases each). V lost 1 base, J lost 7 bases, and 11 bases lay in between. The CDR3 runs to 14 residues. Germline CDR1 is LNHNV and CDR2 is YYDKDF (reference sequence). Full variable domain (missing parts from reference TRBV15 and TRBJ2-1): DAMVIQNPRYQVTQFGKPVTLSCSQTLNHNVMYWYQQKSSQAPKLLFHYYDKDFNNEADTPDNFQSRRPNTSFCFLDIRSPGLGDTAMYLCATSRAGTGNEQFFGPGTRLTVL.

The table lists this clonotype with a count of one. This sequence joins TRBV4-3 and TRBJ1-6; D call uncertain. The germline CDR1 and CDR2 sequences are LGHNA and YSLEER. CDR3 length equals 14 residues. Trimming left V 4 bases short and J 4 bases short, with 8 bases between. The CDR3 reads CASSPEGYNSPLHF. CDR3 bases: TGCGCCAGCAGCCCCGAAGGTTATAATTCACCCCTCCACTTT.

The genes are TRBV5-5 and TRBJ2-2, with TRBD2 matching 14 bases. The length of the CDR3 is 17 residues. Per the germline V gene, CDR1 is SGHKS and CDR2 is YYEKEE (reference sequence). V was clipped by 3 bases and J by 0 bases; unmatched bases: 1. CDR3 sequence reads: CASSSGLAGANTGELFF. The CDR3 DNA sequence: TGTGCCAGCAGCTCGGGACTAGCGGGGGCGAACACCGGGGAGCTGTTTTTT.

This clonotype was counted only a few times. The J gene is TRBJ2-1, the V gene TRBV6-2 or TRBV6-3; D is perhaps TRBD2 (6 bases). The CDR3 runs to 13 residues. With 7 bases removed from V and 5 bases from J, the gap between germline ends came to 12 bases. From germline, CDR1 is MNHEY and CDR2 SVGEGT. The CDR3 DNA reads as TGTGCCAGCACCGGGGGACCACACAATGAGCAGTTCTTC. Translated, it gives CASTGGPHNEQFF.

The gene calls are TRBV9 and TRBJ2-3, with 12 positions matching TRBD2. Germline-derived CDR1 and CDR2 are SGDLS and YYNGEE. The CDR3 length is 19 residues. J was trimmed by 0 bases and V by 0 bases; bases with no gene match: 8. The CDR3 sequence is CASSVARTSGVTSTDTQYF. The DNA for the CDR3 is TGTGCCAGCAGCGTAGCGAGGACTAGCGGGGTGACTAGCACAGATACGCAGTATTTT. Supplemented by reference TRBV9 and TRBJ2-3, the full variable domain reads DSGVTQTPKHLITATGQRVTLRCSPRSGDLSVYWYQQSLDQGLQFLIQYYNGEERAKGNILERFSAQQFPDLHSELNLSSLELGDSALYFCASSVARTSGVTSTDTQYFGPGTRLTVL.

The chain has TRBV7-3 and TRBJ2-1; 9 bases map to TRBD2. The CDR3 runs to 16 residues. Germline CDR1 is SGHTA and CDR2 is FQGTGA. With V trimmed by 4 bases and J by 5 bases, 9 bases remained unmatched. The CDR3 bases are TGTGCCAGCAGCTATACCGGGACTAGCAGCAACAATGAGCAGTTCTTC. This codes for CASSYTGTSSNNEQFF.